The rows below give T cell receptor beta chains drawn from one sample of a study of blood T cells in healthy people across ages. TCRdb re-derived calls from the 5' RACE reads in MiXCR, one entry per CDR3 protein. The sample carries roughly 500,000 distinct CDR3 sequences, roughly a quarter recorded once. The sequenced material came from blood. These receptors were taken from a woman aged 70-85 years in good health. Each CDR3 is given with its conserved first and last residue. A D gene is named only where the DNA matches it firmly. The size entry is marked missing in some rows and otherwise reads once, few, many or a size class.

d_call | j_call | v_call | clone_size | cdr3_length | cdr3_aa | cdr3_nt
TRBD2 | TRBJ2-5 | TRBV20-1 | NA | 17 | CSARDSSASGARKTQYF | TGCAGTGCTAGAGATTCTTCGGCTAGCGGGGCCAGGAAGACCCAGTACTTC
NA | TRBJ2-7 | TRBV6-1 | NA | 15 | CASSGRQGGFREQYF | TGTGCCAGCAGTGGTCGACAGGGAGGGTTTCGCGAGCAGTACTTC
TRBD1 | TRBJ2-1 | TRBV6-5 | few | 16 | CASRLFSGTVPNEQFF | TGTGCCAGCAGACTTTTTTCCGGGACAGTCCCCAATGAGCAGTTCTTC
NA | TRBJ2-2 | TRBV9 | NA | 16 | CASSVDPTGTTGELFF | TGTGCCAGCAGCGTAGATCCCACGGGGACAACCGGGGAGCTGTTTTTT
TRBD2 | TRBJ2-1 | TRBV7-9 | NA | 16 | CASSTASGGANNEQFF | TGTGCCAGCAGCACCGCTAGCGGGGGGGCCAACAATGAGCAGTTCTTC
NA | TRBJ1-1 | TRBV14 | NA | 16 | CASSPTFGVGVKGAFF | TGTGCCAGCAGCCCTACCTTTGGGGTGGGAGTGAAGGGAGCTTTCTTT
NA | TRBJ2-5 | TRBV18 | few | 15 | CASSPLQGGEETQYF | TGTGCCAGCTCACCCTTGCAAGGAGGGGAAGAGACCCAGTACTTC
TRBD1 | TRBJ2-5 | TRBV20-1 | NA | 12 | CSLRQGEVTQYF | TGCAGTTTACGACAGGGTGAGGTGACCCAGTACTTC
NA | TRBJ1-4 | TRBV7-2 | few | 17 | CASSLIAIRAINEKLFF | TGTGCCAGCAGCTTAATAGCAATAAGGGCAATAAATGAAAAACTGTTTTTT
NA | TRBJ2-7 | TRBV6-1 | NA | 16 | CASSEAEGSTGYEQYF | TGTGCCAGCAGTGAAGCGGAGGGGAGTACGGGCTACGAGCAGTACTTC
NA | TRBJ2-1 | TRBV7-2 | few | 14 | CASSLAGVNNEQFF | TGTGCCAGCAGCTTAGCGGGGGTTAACAATGAGCAGTTCTTC
TRBD1 | TRBJ1-4 | TRBV20-1 | few | 13 | CSASRGGYEKLFF | TGCAGTGCTAGCAGGGGGGGGTATGAAAAACTGTTTTTT
TRBD2 | TRBJ2-5 | TRBV5-1 | NA | 15 | CANSWGTSDQETQYF | TGCGCCAACAGCTGGGGGACTAGCGACCAAGAGACCCAGTACTTC
TRBD2 | TRBJ2-7 | TRBV7-2 | few | 15 | CASSTDAGGVYEQYF | TGTGCCAGCAGCACGGACGCGGGGGGGGTCTACGAGCAGTACTTC
NA | TRBJ2-7 | TRBV6-5 | NA | 15 | CASSYLVFGSYEQYF | TGTGCCAGCAGTTACCTGGTTTTTGGGTCCTACGAGCAGTACTTC
TRBD1 | TRBJ2-7 | TRBV7-6 | few | 15 | CASSWDRGLSYEQYF | TGTGCCAGCAGTTGGGACAGGGGGCTTTCCTACGAGCAGTACTTC
TRBD1 | TRBJ1-6 | TRBV18 | few | 15 | CASSPSTGDDSPLHF | TGTGCCAGCTCACCGTCGACAGGGGACGATTCACCCCTCCACTTT
NA | TRBJ1-5 | TRBV12-5 | few | 15 | CASSSPAGGNQPQHF | TGTGCTAGTTCCTCCCCGGCGGGGGGCAATCAGCCCCAGCATTTT
NA | TRBJ2-1 | TRBV29-1 | NA | 13 | CSVITGRPNEQFF | TGCAGCGTAATCACGGGACGCCCGAATGAGCAGTTCTTC
NA | TRBJ2-7 | TRBV5-1 | NA | 14 | CASGGNRTRGEQYF | TGCGCCAGCGGAGGGAACAGGACGCGAGGCGAGCAGTACTTC
NA | TRBJ2-5 | TRBV19 | few | 15 | CASSIVGGQKETQYF | TGTGCCAGTAGTATTGTCGGTGGGCAGAAAGAGACCCAGTACTTC
TRBD2 | TRBJ2-3 | TRBV9 | NA | 15 | CASSVGLAGTDTQYF | TGTGCCAGCAGCGTAGGACTAGCGGGCACAGATACGCAGTATTTT
TRBD2 | TRBJ2-3 | TRBV28 | few | 14 | CASSSGGPAGTQYF | TGTGCCAGCAGTAGCGGGGGACCAGCAGGTACGCAGTATTTT
NA | TRBJ1-1 | TRBV29-1 | few | 11 | CSASMNTEAFF | TGCAGCGCTTCGATGAACACTGAAGCTTTCTTT
NA | TRBJ1-6 | TRBV20-1 | few | 12 | CSARSGEGPLHF | TGCAGTGCTAGATCGGGTGAAGGACCCCTCCACTTT
NA | TRBJ2-6 | TRBV6-2/TRBV6-3 | few | 14 | CASIDRSGANVLTF | TGTGCCAGCATCGACAGGTCTGGGGCCAACGTCCTGACTTTC
NA | TRBJ1-1 | TRBV29-1 | NA | 13 | CSAISGRHTEAFF | TGCAGCGCCATTTCCGGTCGGCACACTGAAGCTTTCTTT
TRBD1 | TRBJ1-1 | TRBV2 | few | 16 | CASRARTGGFEAEAFF | TGTGCCAGCAGGGCCCGGACAGGGGGCTTCGAGGCTGAAGCTTTCTTT
NA | TRBJ2-5 | TRBV20-1 | NA | 12 | CSARAEQETQYF | TGCAGTGCCAGGGCTGAGCAAGAGACCCAGTACTTC
NA | TRBJ1-1 | TRBV7-2 | few | 11 | CASGINTEAFF | TGTGCCAGCGGCATTAACACTGAAGCTTTCTTT
NA | TRBJ2-7 | TRBV29-1 | few | 14 | CSVEGADSSYEQYF | TGCAGCGTTGAAGGAGCGGATAGCTCCTACGAGCAGTACTTC
NA | TRBJ2-5 | TRBV6-6 | few | 15 | CASSYSTALGETQYF | TGTGCCAGCAGTTACTCGACTGCTTTGGGGGAGACCCAGTACTTC
TRBD1 | TRBJ2-1 | TRBV5-1 | few | 14 | CASSFPGQGNEQFF | TGCGCCAGCAGCTTTCCGGGACAGGGAAATGAGCAGTTCTTC
NA | TRBJ2-7 | TRBV7-6 | few | 15 | CASSLAPTGTGEQYF | TGTGCCAGCAGCTTAGCACCCACAGGTACAGGCGAGCAGTACTTC
NA | TRBJ2-7 | TRBV24-1 | few | 13 | CATSDLGGYEQYF | TGTGCCACCAGTGATTTGGGCGGTTACGAGCAGTACTTC
NA | TRBJ2-7 | TRBV2 | NA | 11 | CASKGGFEQYF | TGTGCCAGCAAAGGGGGGTTCGAGCAGTACTTC
NA | TRBJ1-4 | TRBV2 | few | 14 | CASSGETANEKLFF | TGTGCCAGCAGTGGAGAGACTGCGAATGAAAAACTGTTTTTT